This TCR beta chain was sequenced in a study of shared clonotypes between healthy human individuals. Study-level background: The study enrolled a couple of women and a few men aged 18 to 49. Regarding the study as a whole: The genetic and exposure-history diversity represented was limited by few donors.

Produced via immunoSEQ multiplex PCR; TCRdb's table is partial and in-frame only. The sample contains 2 million to 2.5 million clones, approximately 93% of which appear only once. To note about this clone: The target antigen is unknown.

Sample: naive CD4+ T cells from PBMCs. The subset is: CD45RA+ positively selected. This receptor was taken from a man in his late teens or twenties in good health. Some clones in this sample may be carry-over from other donors' samples.

The CDR3 here is CASSPRGQGSTDTQYF. Here the CDR3 DNA reads TGTGCCAGCAGCCCCAGGGGACAGGGAAGCACAGATACGCAGTATTTT. This rearrangement joins TRBV9 to TRBJ2-3; TRBD1 matches 9 bases. CDR3 size: 16 residues. Germline CDR1 SGDLS, CDR2 YYNGEE. V lost 4 bases and J lost 0; bases outside the gene matches: 6.